Included here is one T cell receptor (beta chain) sequence, with context. The data derive from a study of CD8+CD57+ T cells in acquired aplastic anemia. Overall study context: An average of roughly 3 ug of DNA was obtained from sorted CD4+ and CD8+ cells.

CDR3 and TCR beta VDJ profiling relied on a genomic DNA template. MiXCR, applied by TCRdb to the reads, yields one record per CDR3 protein. This table holds about 400,000 distinct CDR3 sequences, 65% to 80% found once. Trimming left V 5 bases short and J 4 bases short, with 11 bases between. CDR1 and CDR2 from the germline V gene are MNHEY and SVGEGT. This CDR3 is built from 13 residues. Input material: sorted CD4+, CD8+, or CD8+CD57+ T cells (not recorded which) from PBMCs. The TCR comes from a human donor in good health, serving as a control. This chain connects TRBV6-2 or TRBV6-3 to TRBJ1-2; D perhaps matches TRBD1 (5 bases). CDR3 region: CASSDGAAYGYTF. The CDR3 DNA follows: TGTGCCAGCAGTGATGGGGCCGCCTATGGCTACACCTTC.